The clone carrying this TCR beta chain was recorded at least ten times. These data belong to a study of naive and memory T cell subsets. Four PCR rounds used nested alpha and beta constant region primers plus the SP2 primer. Reverse transcription of blood and skin TCR RNA was primed at alpha and beta constant regions. In TCRdb, the 5' RACE reads were re-called with MiXCR into one record per CDR3 protein. The sample includes tens of thousands of distinct CDR3 sequences, 7% to 8% of them seen just once. The library had UMIs added by 3' ligation of an oligonucleotide to TCR cDNA. RNA was extracted from under 3 ml of whole blood of healthy adults. CDR1 is SGHAT, CDR2 FQNNGV, per germline. The CDR3 is made up of 14 amino acids. Trimming took off 6 bases at V and 3 bases at J, with 14 bases between the two ends.

This chain links TRBV11-2 with TRBJ1-1; possible D gene TRBD1, 5 bases. This receptor was obtained from a female donor in good health. DNA of the CDR3: TGTGCCAGCAGACTAGGACCGGGGGACACTGAAGCTTTCTTT. The encoded protein is CASRLGPGDTEAFF.